The clone carrying this T cell receptor (beta chain) was seen only a few times. Its antigen is not known. The data derive from a study of T cell clonotyping in hematopoietic cell transplantation. Study observations and caveats: Broader posttransplant TCR repertoire diversity was predicted by graft donor and pretransplant recipient Inverse Simpson Index values. Recipient TCR diversity dropped after transplant; expanded clonotypes rose from day 30 to 180.

From germline, CDR1 is MGHDK and CDR2 SYGVNS. The CDR3 runs to 15 residues. Trimming stripped 2 bases from V and 8 bases from J, with 15 bases between. Clones were read by immunoSEQ multiplex PCR, and TCRdb kept only the in-frame ones, dropping some. The data contain 9,500 to 15,000 clones, nearly 90% of them singletons. Sequenced: peripheral blood mononuclear cells. The TCR sequence derives from a human donor who either received an allogeneic hematopoietic cell transplant for a myeloid malignancy or was a related donor (not recorded which). Some clones in this sample may be carry-over from other donors' samples. J is TRBJ1-4 and V is TRBV25-1, with D unclear. CDR3 loop: CASSEVVLQGEKLFF. CDR3 DNA: TGTGCCAGCAGTGAAGTCGTGCTACAAGGGGAAAAACTGTTTTTT.